These T cell receptor beta chains were read from a single sample in a study of cytomegalovirus exposure and HLA in healthy donors. Sequenced by immunoSEQ multiplex PCR; TCRdb stores in-frame clones only, minus some. The sample lists about 180,000 clones; about three quarters were seen once. The sequencing sample was made of PBMCs. The receptors here all came from a man aged 35 to 55 in good health and CMV-seropositive. The CDR3 runs from the conserved cysteine through the conserved F or W. A D gene is named only where the DNA matches it firmly. Only part of the rows carry a size: once, few, many, or a class if the clone is expanded.

j_call,d_call,clone_size,v_call,cdr3_nt,cdr3_aa
TRBJ2-1,TRBD2,few,TRBV6-5,TGTGCCAGCAGTTACCCGTCTAGCGGGGACAATGAGCAGTTCTTC,CASSYPSSGDNEQFF
TRBJ2-1,TRBD2,NA,TRBV30,TGTGCCAGGACTAGCGGGGGGAGCGAGCAGTTCTTC,CARTSGGSEQFF
TRBJ2-3,NA,NA,TRBV2,TGTGCCAGCAGTGAAGAAGGGCGGGGCACAGATACGCAGTATTTT,CASSEEGRGTDTQYF
TRBJ1-5,NA,NA,TRBV13,TGTGCCAGCAGCTTAGGTGGCAGGGCTCAACAGCCCCAGCATTTT,CASSLGGRAQQPQHF
TRBJ2-2,TRBD1,NA,TRBV5-1,TGCGCCAGCAGCTGGGGACAGGGGAACACCGGGGAGCTGTTTTTT,CASSWGQGNTGELFF
TRBJ1-4,NA,NA,TRBV28,TGTGCCAGCACCGAAGGGGGTAATGAAAAACTGTTTTTT,CASTEGGNEKLFF
TRBJ1-1,NA,NA,TRBV18,TGTGCCAGCGCTAAGTCCGAGACAGGCTATGGCACTGAAGCTTTCTTT,CASAKSETGYGTEAFF
TRBJ1-3,TRBD1,NA,TRBV5-6,TGTGCCAGCAGCCCCACCGGACAGGGAACCAGCTCTGGAAACACCATATATTTT,CASSPTGQGTSSGNTIYF
TRBJ1-3,NA,NA,TRBV11-3,TGTGCCAGCAGCTTAGGAACCGGGAAGGGAAACACCATATATTTT,CASSLGTGKGNTIYF
TRBJ2-5,NA,NA,TRBV4-2,TGTGCCAGCAGCCAAGATCTACAAGAGACCCAGTACTTC,CASSQDLQETQYF
TRBJ2-2,NA,NA,TRBV11-1,TGTGCCAGCAGCTTAAACAGGGAATTCACCGGGGAGCTGTTTTTT,CASSLNREFTGELFF
TRBJ2-2,TRBD2,NA,TRBV5-5,TGTGCCAGCAGCTTGTTCTATGCGGGAGGGACCGGGGAGCTGTTTTTT,CASSLFYAGGTGELFF
TRBJ2-1,NA,NA,TRBV15,TGTGCCACCAGCAGAGGGCGGGACAGAGAGCAGTTCTTC,CATSRGRDREQFF
TRBJ2-7,TRBD1,NA,TRBV28,TGTGCCAGCAGACCTTACAGGGGGACCGACTCCTACGAGCAGTACTTC,CASRPYRGTDSYEQYF
TRBJ2-3,NA,few,TRBV6-5,TGTGCCAGCAACTTTGGAGATACGCAGTATTTT,CASNFGDTQYF
TRBJ1-5,NA,NA,TRBV6-1,TGTGCCAGCAGGAAGGACTATAGCAATCAGCCCCAGCATTTT,CASRKDYSNQPQHF
TRBJ2-7,NA,NA,TRBV2,TGTGCCAGCAGGAGACTGGCCGCGAGCTCCTACGAGCAGTACTTC,CASRRLAASSYEQYF
TRBJ1-5,TRBD1,NA,TRBV19,TGTGCCAGTAGTGAAGGGACAGGGGTTCTTCAGCCCCAGCATTTT,CASSEGTGVLQPQHF
TRBJ2-7,TRBD2,NA,TRBV6-5,TGTGCCAGCAGTTACCTAGCGGGAGGGACCTACGAGCAGTACTTC,CASSYLAGGTYEQYF
TRBJ2-7,TRBD1,NA,TRBV11-2,TGTGCCAGCAGCTTATCGGGATATGGGACAGCATCCTACGAGCAGTACTTC,CASSLSGYGTASYEQYF
TRBJ2-2,TRBD2,NA,TRBV27,TGTGCCAGCAGTTTAAGTGGCGGGGGGGCCGGGGAGCTGTTTTTT,CASSLSGGGAGELFF
TRBJ2-2,NA,NA,TRBV10-3,TGTGCCACGAGGGGGAACAGGGCGAACACCGGGGAGCTGTTTTTT,CATRGNRANTGELFF
TRBJ1-4,TRBD1,NA,TRBV7-9,TGTGCCAGCAGCTTGGGACAGGGGGGCGAAAAACTGTTTTTT,CASSLGQGGEKLFF
TRBJ2-7,TRBD2,NA,TRBV9,TGTGCCAGCAGCGTAGACCTAGCGGGAGACGAGCAGTACTTC,CASSVDLAGDEQYF
TRBJ1-1,TRBD1,NA,TRBV5-1,TGCGCCAGCGGGACTGGACAGGTGAACACTGAAGCTTTCTTT,CASGTGQVNTEAFF
TRBJ1-2,NA,NA,TRBV29-1,TGCAGCGTTGACGAAGAAACAGGGTCTGGCTATGGCTACACCTTC,CSVDEETGSGYGYTF
TRBJ2-7,TRBD1,NA,TRBV6-1,TGTGCCAGCAGTGAAGCGAGGACAGGGGGCTACGAGCAGTACTTC,CASSEARTGGYEQYF
TRBJ1-4,NA,NA,TRBV6-1,TGTGCCAGCAGTGAATATCGGCGGGATGAAAAACTGTTTTTT,CASSEYRRDEKLFF
TRBJ1-2,TRBD1,NA,TRBV5-1,TGCGCCACCCGTCCCGGGACAGGGTTGGAGGGCTACACCTTC,CATRPGTGLEGYTF